Listed here is a single TCR beta chain. This clone was detected once. Its antigen is still unknown. Base-call qualities are not available, and no considerably larger clone is one nucleotide away. The cohort was made up of approximately 700 healthy bone marrow donors. At the time of sampling, all cohort members were nominally healthy, though unrecorded immune exposures were likely present. The donor was CMV seronegative and was included in the group of under 450 seronegative cohort members. A peripheral blood sample was provided by each donor, and peripheral blood mononuclear cells were used for TCR beta sequencing. The Qiagen DNeasy Blood Extraction Kit was used to extract genomic DNA from the blood cell samples. The data were obtained in a study of cytomegalovirus exposure and HLA in healthy donors (dated by TCRdb to the late 2010s). Study-wide context: In an earlier analysis of 587 of the donors, about 260 Gb of sequence data and approximately 120 million unique TCR beta sequences from about 179 million T cells were reported. Among roughly 400 genotyped donors of the cohort, an average of roughly 230,000 unique TCR beta nucleotide sequences was sequenced per donor, of which roughly 17% were non-productive. The genetic ancestry cluster associated with self-reported Caucasian donors included around four fifths of the roughly 400 genotyped donors. The study aimed to test whether cataloging public T cell receptors could reveal signatures of past pathogen exposure. Because of strong linkage in the cohort, four or five DR-DQ haplotypes were treated as single units for association and clustering. Around 320 gigabases of sequencing data and some 85 million unique TCR sequences were included in an early release covering 500 to 750 HLA-typed donors. The T cell repertoires of some 670 subjects were profiled by immunosequencing and related to cytomegalovirus serostatus. The number of donors typed differed by locus, with about 629-640 for A, B, C, DRB1 and DQB1, roughly 520 for DQA1, about 610 for DPA1, and approximately 470 for DPB1. Every repertoire in the discovery cohort had been generated on one and the same sequencing platform. An earlier analysis of fewer than 750 of the donors used high-throughput TCR beta sequencing to judge whether each TCR beta V gene segment behaved as functional or pseudogenic. A later analysis re-analyzed previously published TCR beta repertoires from approximately 700 donors and added high-resolution HLA genotyping to study TCR occurrence patterns. A later genetic analysis took genome-wide SNP genotypes for about 55% of the roughly 670 donors and used that subset as a discovery cohort. Both class I and class II loci were covered by HLA typing, at four-digit resolution. Donor age, sex, ethnicity and CMV serostatus were collected together with the repertoire data. In addition to the first cohort of roughly 670 subjects, a separate validation cohort of 120 different subjects was used. The study combined high-throughput TCR immunosequencing, statistical association of individual TCRs with disease status, and machine learning to predict cytomegalovirus infection status. The later analysis used no new phenotypic data to find candidate immune exposures, relying instead on TCR beta sequences and their occurrence across donors.

Beyond this particular receptor, the publication reports: In a later analysis, 15,000 to 20,000 TCR beta sequences were associated with specific HLA alleles at a false discovery rate of 0.05. A later analysis reported that several top co-occurrence clusters appeared linked to parvovirus B19, influenza, CMV and Epstein-Barr virus. A later genetic analysis reported fewer N-insertions in productive TCRs among donors in an Asian-associated ancestry cluster than the roughly 690-donor mean. Broadly in line with IMGT annotations, most TCR beta V segments showed up in productive rearrangements about 87% or about 30% of the time in an earlier analysis of 450 to 750 of the donors. This cohort had only TCR beta chains sequenced, and the lack of alpha or paired-chain data limited which features could be detected. The 87-base-pair reads could not distinguish some IMGT-functional V segments, including TRBV6-2 and TRBV6-3, so those segments were excluded. Correlated functional status among segregating V segments might be attributable to linkage disequilibrium, but an unknown experimental factor could not be ruled out. Because counts were too low, seventeen rarely observed V segments, including chromosome 9 orphons, were left out of the earlier analysis of 587 of the donors. A further reported finding was that TCR beta sequences accurately predicted the HLA-A and HLA-B alleles for most subjects in the first cohort. A total of 164 TCR beta chains were listed by the study as associated with cytomegalovirus. Immune exposure information for the cohort was limited to CMV serostatus. Because HLA typing was unavailable for some donors at each locus, only the typed subset was used in association tests. Roughly uniform sequencing depth across donors was assumed in presence/absence analyses, although this assumption may not hold. In a later analysis, TCR association rates were found to vary across HLA loci, with the most associated TCRs seen for DRB1 alleles and the fewest for HLA-C alleles. The sequencing pipeline was judged likely to have produced a cluster of highly shared sequence variants as a technical artifact. Most TCR sequences were seen in very few donors, while some public TCRs were found in many individuals. In vitro tests confirmed that a few of the cytomegalovirus-associated TCR beta chains recognize cytomegalovirus antigens. When HLA alleles, especially DR and DQ, strongly co-occurred, attributing TCR associations to individual alleles was difficult. The classifier was reported to diagnose cytomegalovirus status with high specificity and sensitivity in both the original cohort and the validation cohort. A later genetic analysis associated a missense DCLRE1C variant with V-gene and J-gene trimming of TCR beta chains, and an independent cohort replicated the association. The authors suggested that the approach could potentially be extended to other disease states and immunological phenotypes. A later analysis found that most CMV-associated TCR beta chains appeared HLA-restricted, with HLA associations seemingly driven largely by CMV exposure. In a later analysis, HLA-associated TCR beta chains showed more clonal expansion and lower generation probabilities than non-associated chains that were equally common.

The library was produced with the immunoSEQ multiplex PCR assay. A mixture of 60 forward primers for TCR Vbeta segments and 13 reverse primers for TCR Jbeta segments was used in the multiplex PCR. Amplification of the CDR3 region of rearranged TCR beta genes was performed with a multiplex PCR assay on genomic DNA. The Illumina HiSeq System was used to sequence the amplified TCR beta libraries as 87-base-pair reads. The authors' pipeline ran thus. A later analysis counted around 72 million unique TCR beta chains across the roughly 700 repertoires, and some 11 million of these chains were shared by at least two donors. To remove PCR and sequencing errors, raw reads were error-corrected and collapsed into unique sequences using a nearest-neighbor algorithm that merged closely related sequences. To assign V, D and J gene segments, CDR3 sequences were aligned to IMGT reference sequences. For a sequence to be retained, a match of at least six nucleotides to both a V gene segment and a J gene segment was required. A rearrangement counted as productive if the CDR3 had no stop codons and remained in frame with V and J, and every other rearrangement counted as non-productive. Following IMGT convention, CDR3 was defined as the stretch from the second conserved V-encoded cysteine up to the conserved J-encoded phenylalanine. The earlier analysis of about 560 of the donors excluded any sequence lacking an unambiguous match to a single V gene segment. An earlier analysis of 587 of the donors classified V segments as functional when productive rearrangements were above 56.7% and as segregating when the standard deviation between donors was above 5%. A statistical classification framework was built to diagnose cytomegalovirus status from the catalog of TCR beta chain sequences. In a later analysis, TCR nucleotide sequences were compared against IMGT/GENE-DB human TR gene sequences so that V and J genes could be assigned. Using the TCRdist pipeline, a later analysis assigned CDR3 sequences along with most-parsimonious VDJ recombination scenarios. In a later analysis, each TCR beta chain was defined by its CDR3 amino acid sequence together with its V-gene family, and reads lacking a unique V-gene family were excluded. A later analysis removed roughly 590 highly shared, low-generation-probability nucleotide sequences to deal with suspected cross-contamination and a sequencing artifact. For each public chain, a later analysis derived a clonal expansion index from normalized ranks of inferred template counts within each repertoire. In a later analysis, generation probabilities were computed using a VDJ recombination model fitted to out-of-frame rearrangements, and the results were checked against IGoR. In a later analysis, TCR-TCR, TCR-HLA and TCR-CMV co-occurrence was scored with hypergeometric tests, and a repertoire-size bias correction was applied to TCR pairs. A later analysis estimated false discovery rates by permuting HLA or CMV assignments 20 times. A later analysis grouped co-occurring TCRs with DBSCAN, adding TCRdist sequence similarity when clustering within HLA-allele-positive subsets. Repertoires with fewer than 30,000 or more than 120,000 public chains, plus five repertoires with anomalous nucleotide sharing, were excluded from co-occurrence clustering. The table was pulled from immuneACCESS by TCRdb, which kept in-frame rearrangements only. Such tables lose some clones; where checked, under half of the loss comes from unresolved V genes, and the rest has no known cause. Clonal size and the V and J genes are those of that table, whereas D and trimming came from the DNA. For this sample there are roughly 250,000 clones; 80% appear just once. Of the sample, over 0.3% falls within the top ten clones.

From its cysteine to its phenylalanine, the CDR3 spans 14 amino acids. Of all the DNA, just the CDR3 is kept, 42 bases in frame from base 1. Here V drops 5 bases and J drops 4 bases, and the junction holds 5 bases not matched to any gene. The CDR1 and CDR2 encoded by the germline V gene are MDHEN and SYDVKM. This clonotype was sampled from a girl aged 2 to 9 in good health and CMV-seronegative. The sample was PBMCs. The rearrangement joined TRBV28 to TRBJ1-2; 9 of the junction bases match TRBD1. The CDR3 reads CASSGTGGGYGYTF. The nucleotide sequence is TGTGCCAGCAGTGGAACAGGGGGCGGCTATGGCTACACCTTC.